This T cell receptor (beta chain) was sequenced for a study of T-cell reconstitution after alpha-beta-depleted transplantation in children. The CDR3 length is 15 residues. The germline gives CDR1 SGHKS, CDR2 YYEKEE (reference sequence). Trimming at V came to 4 bases and at J to 3 bases, leaving 1 base not matched to a gene. A library of TCRbeta sequences, prepared with unique molecular identifiers, was generated. A single record per CDR3 protein comes from TCRdb applying MiXCR to the PCR reads. The table shows 40,000 to 60,000 distinct CDR3 sequences, with 7.5% to 10% occurring only once. General study findings and limits: It was reported that alpha-beta T cells came from several hundred expanded graft clones (about two months after transplant). Some patients owed their high day-60 TCRbeta diversity to surviving recipient T cells and thymic progenitors. T-cell counts and diversity at one year post-transplant came mainly from newly produced T cells.

At least ten counts were recorded for this clonotype. Its specificity is not known. The source is a male patient between 2 and 9 years old who had a stem cell transplant for chronic granulomatous disease, so the T cells may come from the graft donor. Sequenced material: PBMCs, mostly from graft donor cells, taken 60 days after TCRalphabeta/CD19-depleted stem cell transplant. V is TRBV5-5 and J is TRBJ2-2; 12 bases match TRBD2. The CDR3 DNA reads as TGTGCCAGCAGCCCTAGCGGGAGGGACACCGGGGAGCTGTTTTTT. It is translated as CASSPSGRDTGELFF.